The present entry profiles one T cell receptor beta chain with its context. Its antigen is not identified. The data were taken from a study of T cells after yellow fever vaccination. Trimming removed 8 bases from V and 4 bases from J; junction bases left unmatched: 8. This CDR3 spans 15 amino acids. The V gene's germline CDR1 is SGHAT and CDR2 FQNNGV. General study points: Post-booster repertoires contained most primary-vaccination clones again (roughly 96% CD4, roughly 90% CD8). Among all clonotypes, a small share was observed in both CD4 and CD8 compartments.

TCRdb passed the 5' RACE reads through MiXCR, listing each CDR3 protein once. The data hold more than 95,000 distinct CDR3 sequences, with about 15% observed a single time. The rearrangement joins TRBV11-2 to TRBJ2-3, with 11 bases that match TRBD1. The specimen was CD8+ T cells sorted from PBMCs, collected 5 days after the yellow fever booster vaccination. This sequence was found in a man aged 18-30 years who received the YFV17D yellow fever vaccine. CDR3 in amino acids: CASAPEGQGADTQYF. The CDR3 DNA sequence: TGTGCCAGCGCTCCCGAGGGACAGGGGGCAGATACGCAGTATTTT.